The 30 T cell receptor beta chains in this list originate from one sample, sequenced in a study of blood T cell repertoires in COVID-19. The method was immunoSEQ multiplex PCR; TCRdb's version includes in-frame clones alone and lacks a portion of them. The sample includes 330,000 or so clones, around 87% of them seen just once. The material sequenced was PBMCs or T cells enriched from blood (not recorded which). The source of these receptors is a middle-aged man in a cohort exposed to, infected with or recovered from COVID-19 (not recorded which).

J is TRBJ2-6 and V is TRBV19; D is unclear. The CDR3 covers 14 residues. V was pared by 4 bases and J by 1 base, with 5 bases between. CDR1 LNHDA and CDR2 SQIVND come from the germline V gene (reference sequence). In DNA, the CDR3 is TGTGCCAGTAGTAGGCCTTCTGGGGCCAACGTCCTGACTTTC. This translates into CASSRPSGANVLTF. Using reference TRBV19 and TRBJ2-6 for the parts outside the CDR3, the full variable domain is DGGITQSPKYLFRKEGQNVTLSCEQNLNHDAMYWYRQDPGQGLRLIYYSQIVNDFQKGDIAEGYSVSREKKESFPLTVTSAQKNPTAFYLCASSRPSGANVLTFGAGSRLTVL.

In its sample, this clone was seen a few times. The chain links TRBV5-1 to TRBJ2-3; 7 bases are shared with TRBD1. This CDR3 spans 16 amino acids. Germline assignment: CDR1 SGHRS and CDR2 YFSETQ. V dropped 0 bases and J dropped 6; count of bases not matched to a gene: 10. CDR3 in DNA: TGCGCCAGCAGCTTGGGTGGGGACAGCACATCGGATACGCAGTATTTT. Protein product: CASSLGGDSTSDTQYF.

The J gene is TRBJ2-5, the V gene TRBV29-1; 12 positions agree with TRBD2. The junction had 5 bases not matched to a gene; V was cut back by 4 bases and J by 5 bases. The V gene's germline CDR1 is SQVTM and CDR2 ANQGSEA. The CDR3 sequence is 14 residues long. In nucleotides, the CDR3 is TGCAGCGTTGCTAGCGGGAGGGCCGGGGAGACCCAGTACTTC. Encoded protein: CSVASGRAGETQYF. Combining the CDR3 with reference TRBV29-1 and TRBJ2-5 gives the whole variable domain SAVISQKPSRDICQRGTSLTIQCQVDSQVTMMFWYRQQPGQSLTLIATANQGSEATYESGFVIDKFPISRPNLTFSTLTVSNMSPEDSSIYLCSVASGRAGETQYFGPGTRLLVL.

This chain uses TRBV19 with TRBJ2-1; TRBD2 matches 14 bases. J gave up 4 bases and V 5 bases, and 7 bases lay outside the gene matches. This CDR3 spans 17 amino acids. CDR1 is LNHDA and CDR2 is SQIVND in the germline V gene (reference sequence). The CDR3 bases are TGTGCCAGTAGTTCCTCTGGGACTAGCGGGAGTTACAATGAGCAGTTCTTC. Translated, it gives CASSSSGTSGSYNEQFF.

The chain combines TRBV2 with TRBJ2-7; 8 bases match TRBD2. Germline values: CDR1 SNHLY, CDR2 FYNNEI. Trimming cost V 6 bases and J 6 bases; bases outside gene matches: 10. The CDR3 consists of 14 residues. Here the CDR3 DNA reads TGTGCCAGCAGCGAGGCCAGCGGGAGCGGCGAGCAGTACTTC. This codes for CASSEASGSGEQYF.

This clone has just a few counts. The chain combines TRBV4-1 with TRBJ2-5, with a possible D match to TRBD2 (5 bases). Between the trimmed V and J ends, which lost 3 bases and 0 bases, there was a span of 17 bases. Germline values: CDR1 MGHRA, CDR2 YSYEKL. The CDR3 spans 17 residues. CDR3 sequence (DNA): TGCGCCAGCAGCCATACCTTGTCTCGAGGGCACCAAGAGACCCAGTACTTC. The encoded protein is CASSHTLSRGHQETQYF.

The chain carries TRBV30 and TRBJ1-4, with D perhaps TRBD1 (6 bases). The CDR3 is made up of 15 amino acids. Trimming removed 3 bases from V and 7 bases from J, with 18 bases in between. Looked up from germline, CDR1 is GTSNPN and CDR2 is SVGIG (reference sequence). The CDR3 DNA is TGTGCCTGGAGCCACCTACAGGGAAGCACTGAAAAACTGTTTTTT. As protein: CAWSHLQGSTEKLFF.

The V and J genes are TRBV11-2 and TRBJ1-1; 8 bases agree with TRBD1. The CDR3 consists of 18 residues. CDR1 is SGHAT and CDR2 is FQNNGV in the germline V gene. V was clipped by 1 base and J by 3 bases; unmatched bases: 13. The CDR3 spells CASSLGRRTGYSDTEAFF. Here the CDR3 DNA reads TGTGCCAGCAGCTTAGGCCGTCGGACAGGGTATAGTGACACTGAAGCTTTCTTT.

The chain combines TRBV18 with TRBJ1-1; D not certain. CDR3 length: 14 residues. Trimming stripped 1 base from V and 8 bases from J, with 14 bases between. Germline V gene sequence: CDR1 KGHSH, CDR2 LQKENI. Here the CDR3 DNA reads TGTGCCAGCTCACCACTGGGCCAGCCAGCCGAAGCTTTCTTT. Translation gives CASSPLGQPAEAFF. The full variable domain, completed using reference TRBV18 and TRBJ1-1, is NAGVMQNPRHLVRRRGQEARLRCSPMKGHSHVYWYRQLPEEGLKFMVYLQKENIIDESGMPKERFSAEFPKEGPSILRIQQVVRGDSAAYFCASSPLGQPAEAFFGQGTRLTVV.

The chain is built from TRBV25-1 and TRBJ2-7; the match to TRBD2 covers 8 bases. CDR3 length equals 15 residues. In germline, CDR1 is MGHDK, CDR2 SYGVNS. V was pared by 2 bases and J by 5 bases, with 8 bases of the junction left unmatched. The DNA for the CDR3 is TGTGCCAGCAGTGAACAGGGCGGGAGGCCCGACGAGCAGTACTTC. Amino acid sequence: CASSEQGGRPDEQYF.

The chain employs TRBV27 and TRBJ2-1, with 7 bases that match TRBD2. The CDR3 is 14 amino acids. V lost 5 bases and J lost 7; bases outside the gene matches: 8. From germline, CDR1 is MNHEY and CDR2 SMNVEV (reference sequence). CDR3 coding DNA: TGTGCCAGCAGTAAGTGGGAGGGAAGGAATGAGCAGTTCTTC. The encoded protein is CASSKWEGRNEQFF.

The chain carries TRBV2 and TRBJ1-1, with D perhaps matching TRBD1 (5 bases). CDR1 and CDR2 from the germline V gene are SNHLY and FYNNEI. V lost 5 bases to trimming and J lost 0 bases, with 13 bases between them. The CDR3 sequence is 15 residues long. CDR3 coding DNA: TGTGCCAGCAGTAGAGTCAGGGAATTGAACACTGAAGCTTTCTTT. It specifies CASSRVRELNTEAFF. Supplemented by reference TRBV2 and TRBJ1-1, the full variable domain reads EPEVTQTPSHQVTQMGQEVILRCVPISNHLYFYWYRQILGQKVEFLVSFYNNEISEKSEIFDDQFSVERPDGSNFTLKIRSTKLEDSAMYFCASSRVRELNTEAFFGQGTRLTVV.

The chain couples TRBV4-1 to TRBJ2-1; 7 bases map to TRBD1. The CDR3 spans 15 residues. The germline V gene encodes CDR1 MGHRA and CDR2 YSYEKL. Trimming cost V 4 bases and J 6 bases; bases outside gene matches: 9. The CDR3 sequence: CASSPQDRALNEQFF. The CDR3 DNA is TGCGCCAGCAGCCCCCAAGACAGGGCCCTCAATGAGCAGTTCTTC.

This chain links TRBV5-1 with TRBJ2-3; D is possibly TRBD2 (5 bases). Germline CDR1 SGHRS, CDR2 YFSETQ. This CDR3 has 16 amino acids. Trimming pared 1 base from V and 1 base from J, leaving 13 bases between. The CDR3 sequence: CASSLSRQRRTDTQYF. The CDR3 nucleotides read TGCGCCAGCAGCTTGAGTCGCCAGCGGCGCACAGATACGCAGTATTTT. Combining the CDR3 with reference TRBV5-1 and TRBJ2-3 gives the whole variable domain KAGVTQTPRYLIKTRGQQVTLSCSPISGHRSVSWYQQTPGQGLQFLFEYFSETQRNKGNFPGRFSGRQFSNSRSEMNVSTLELGDSALYLCASSLSRQRRTDTQYFGPGTRLTVL.

This chain uses TRBV28 with TRBJ1-1; D not certain. The CDR3 has 19 amino acids. V was pared by 1 base and J by 0 bases, with 21 bases between. The V gene's germline CDR1 is MDHEN and CDR2 SYDVKM. CDR3: CASSLYSGLLARMNTEAFF. CDR3 bases: TGTGCCAGCAGTTTATATTCCGGACTGTTGGCGAGGATGAACACTGAAGCTTTCTTT.

The V gene is TRBV10-2, the J gene TRBJ1-6, with a weak D call TRBD1 (5 bases). Trimming took off 3 bases at V and 4 bases at J, with 7 bases between the two ends. Germline V gene sequence: CDR1 WSHSY, CDR2 SAAADI. The CDR3 length is 14 residues. CDR3 residues: CASSERGYNSPLHF. As DNA, the CDR3 is TGCGCCAGCAGTGAACGGGGGTATAATTCACCCCTCCACTTT.

V is TRBV10-3 and J is TRBJ2-7; 10 bases are shared with TRBD1. The J segment lost 4 bases and the V segment lost 4 bases, leaving 4 bases of the junction unmatched. The CDR3 loop spans 14 amino acids. The germline V gene encodes CDR1 ENHRY and CDR2 SYGVKD. CDR3 protein: CAISAPGQGYEQYF. In nucleotides, the CDR3 is TGTGCCATCAGTGCCCCGGGACAGGGGTACGAGCAGTACTTC.

This clone has a single count. The chain carries TRBV28 and TRBJ2-2; 10 nucleotides line up with TRBD2. J was trimmed by 5 bases and V by 8 bases; bases with no gene match: 5. This CDR3 region has 14 residues. The germline V gene has CDR1 MDHEN and CDR2 SYDVKM. The CDR3 DNA is TGTGCCAGCGCTAGCGGGAGAAGGACCGGGGAGCTGTTTTTT. It codes for CASASGRRTGELFF.

J is TRBJ2-7 and V is TRBV19, with TRBD1 matching over 9 bases. The J segment lost 3 bases and the V segment lost 5 bases, leaving 8 bases of the junction unmatched. The CDR3 consists of 15 residues. The germline V gene encodes CDR1 LNHDA and CDR2 SQIVND (reference sequence). The CDR3 sequence is CASSSMDRGSYEQYF. CDR3 sequence (DNA): TGTGCCAGTAGTTCAATGGACAGGGGCAGCTACGAGCAGTACTTC. The full variable domain, with the rest looked up from reference TRBV19 and TRBJ2-7, is DGGITQSPKYLFRKEGQNVTLSCEQNLNHDAMYWYRQDPGQGLRLIYYSQIVNDFQKGDIAEGYSVSREKKESFPLTVTSAQKNPTAFYLCASSSMDRGSYEQYFGPGTRLTVT.

This rearrangement joins TRBV10-3 to TRBJ2-7; 7 positions match TRBD1. With 6 bases clipped from V and 4 bases from J, the junction kept 3 bases outside the gene matches. CDR3 length: 12 amino acids. The germline V gene has CDR1 ENHRY and CDR2 SYGVKD. CDR3 nucleotide sequence: TGTGCCATCAGGGGACAGTTATACGAGCAGTACTTC. Its protein is CAIRGQLYEQYF.

The chain carries TRBV5-1 and TRBJ1-1; 11 nucleotides match TRBD1. J gave up 8 bases and V 3 bases, and 6 bases lay outside the gene matches. Germline-derived CDR1 and CDR2 are SGHRS and YFSETQ. The CDR3 is 14 residues long. Written as DNA, the CDR3 is TGCGCCAGCAGCTCCGGGACAGGGGGTCTGGAAGCTTTCTTT. Encoded protein: CASSSGTGGLEAFF.

This chain connects TRBV27 to TRBJ2-3, with 11 bases fitting TRBD1. V dropped 6 bases and J dropped 4; count of bases not matched to a gene: 9. CDR3 size: 16 residues. Germline assignment: CDR1 MNHEY and CDR2 SMNVEV (reference sequence). DNA of the CDR3: TGTGCCAGCAGCCGACTCCGGGACAGGGGGTCAGATACGCAGTATTTT. Translated, it gives CASSRLRDRGSDTQYF.

The chain uses TRBV15 and TRBJ1-3, with TRBD1 as a possible D gene (5 bases). V lost 0 bases and J 1 base, leaving 10 bases between the germline ends. Per germline, CDR1 LNHNV and CDR2 YYDKDF (reference sequence). There are 16 residues in the CDR3. The CDR3 bases are TGTGCCACCAGCAGAGACAGGGCCTGTTCTGGAAACACCATATATTTT. Its protein is CATSRDRACSGNTIYF.

The CDR3 region has the DNA TGTGCCAGTCGCCGTCTGCCAGCGCTGACCTACAATGAGCAGTTCTTC. It is translated as CASRRLPALTYNEQFF. The genes are TRBV19 and TRBJ2-1, with D uncertain. Trimming removed 8 bases from V and 2 bases from J, with 19 bases in between. Germline values: CDR1 LNHDA, CDR2 SQIVND (reference sequence). The CDR3 is made up of 16 amino acids.

The J gene is TRBJ2-7, the V gene TRBV2; D is possibly TRBD2 (6 bases). Germline V gives CDR1 SNHLY, CDR2 FYNNEI. Between the trimmed V and J ends, which lost 2 bases and 6 bases, there was a span of 17 bases. The CDR3 has 15 residues. The CDR3 region has the DNA TGTGCCAGCAGTGAATGGGCGGGATCCTTCGGCGAGCAGTACTTC. Its translation is CASSEWAGSFGEQYF.

The chain uses TRBV3-1 (or the pseudogene TRBV3-2) and TRBJ1-2, with D tentatively TRBD1 (6 bases). Trimming left V 4 bases short and J 7 bases short, with 25 bases between. Germline lookup yields CDR1 LGHDT and CDR2 YNNKEL (reference sequence). This CDR3 contains 17 residues. Here the CDR3 reads CASSPSRGATTTGGYTF. The DNA of the CDR3 is TGTGCCAGCAGCCCAAGTCGGGGGGCCACGACGACGGGTGGCTACACCTTC.

The chain uses TRBV7-2 and TRBJ2-1; 10 bases are a match to TRBD2. J gave up 7 bases and V 5 bases, and 5 bases lay outside the gene matches. CDR3 size: 14 residues. Germline values: CDR1 SGHTA, CDR2 FQGNSA. In DNA, the CDR3 is TGTGCCAGCAGCGGACTAGCGGTAGGAAATGAGCAGTTCTTC. Protein product: CASSGLAVGNEQFF.

This chain connects TRBV5-4 to TRBJ2-1, with TRBD2 matching over 8 bases. This CDR3 is 15 amino acids long. V gave up 0 bases and J gave up 6 bases; unmatched junction bases: 5. CDR1 SGHNT and CDR2 YYREEE come from the germline V gene (reference sequence). DNA of the CDR3: TGTGCCAGCAGCTTGGTCGGGAGGGACCTCAATGAGCAGTTCTTC. This sequence encodes CASSLVGRDLNEQFF.

V gene TRBV5-1 combines with J gene TRBJ2-3; weak D call: TRBD1 (5 bases). Germline CDR1 is SGHRS and CDR2 is YFSETQ. This CDR3 is 16 amino acids long. V lost 0 bases, J lost 1 base, and 12 bases lay in between. The CDR3 is CASSLAQEGGTDTQYF. As DNA, the CDR3 is TGCGCCAGCAGCTTGGCCCAGGAAGGGGGCACAGATACGCAGTATTTT.

V and J are TRBV6-1 and TRBJ1-2; no clear D. V was trimmed by 1 base and J by 5 bases, leaving 14 bases between them. The CDR3 length is 15 residues. CDR1 MNHNS and CDR2 SASEGT come from the germline V gene. DNA for the CDR3: TGTGCCAGCAGTGAAGGGCCGGGAACTCCGTATGGCTACACCTTC. It yields the protein CASSEGPGTPYGYTF.